This T cell receptor (beta chain) was captured in a study of blood T cell repertoires in COVID-19. In the original workflow: Estimation of nucleated cell counts relied on the amplification of reference gene primers. TCRdb keeps only in-frame clones here, not all; method: immunoSEQ multiplex PCR. Clone size and V and J calls were adopted from that table, with D and trimming inferred from the DNA. The top ten clones hold around 15% of a sample with some 170,000 clones, around 83% of them seen once. The clonotype was recovered from a man in his forties or fifties who had recovered from COVID-19. The source material was PBMCs or T cells enriched from blood (not recorded which).

CDR3 loop: CASSLALPGSGANVLTF. The CDR3, as DNA: TGTGCCAGCAGCTTAGCGCTTCCGGGGTCTGGGGCCAACGTCCTGACTTTC. The V gene is TRBV7-6, the J gene TRBJ2-6; possible D gene TRBD2, 5 bases. V lost 0 bases and J 1 base, leaving 10 bases between the germline ends. Germline CDR1 reads SGHVS; CDR2 reads FNYEAQ. The CDR3 covers 17 residues.